The 10 T cell receptor beta chains presented below share a single source sample, sequenced in a study of blood T cell repertoires in COVID-19. Using immunoSEQ multiplex PCR, the repertoire was profiled, and TCRdb retains in-frame clones only, with some absent. The profile shows over 400,000 clones, approximately 90% of them singletons. Sequences were obtained from peripheral blood. Source of these receptors: a woman in her twenties or thirties with active or convalescent COVID-19.

This clone appeared a single time. The chain is built from TRBV6-5 and TRBJ1-1; D is possibly TRBD1 (5 bases). V was trimmed by 9 bases and J by 0 bases, leaving 17 bases between them. The V gene's germline CDR1 is MNHEY and CDR2 SVGAGI. This CDR3 is 15 amino acids long. In nucleotides, the CDR3 is TGTGCCAGTTCCAGCGGGGGGAACATGAACACTGAAGCTTTCTTT. Protein sequence: CASSSGGNMNTEAFF.

The V call is TRBV5-4, the J call TRBJ2-7, with 8 bases that match TRBD2. Looked up from germline, CDR1 is SGHNT and CDR2 is YYREEE (reference sequence). After removal of 9 bases from V and 0 bases from J, the junction contained 5 bases not matched to a gene. This CDR3 has 13 amino acids. The CDR3 DNA sequence: TGTGCCACTACGGGGGGGTCCTCCTACGAGCAGTACTTC. It translates to CATTGGSSYEQYF.

This clone was found a few times. The J gene is TRBJ2-1, the V gene TRBV11-2, with D maybe TRBD2 (6 bases). The germline V gene encodes CDR1 SGHAT and CDR2 FQNNGV. This CDR3 spans 17 amino acids. With 4 bases removed from V and 0 bases from J, the gap between germline ends came to 16 bases. The CDR3 nucleotides are TGTGCCAGCAGCTCTGAGGAGGGTTGGGTCTCCTACAATGAGCAGTTCTTC. As protein: CASSSEEGWVSYNEQFF.

This chain links TRBV3-1 (or the pseudogene TRBV3-2) with TRBJ2-3; TRBD2 is a possible D gene (6 bases). CDR1 and CDR2 (germline): LGHDT, YNNKEL (reference sequence). Trimming shortened V by 3 bases and J by 8 bases, and 18 bases separated the two germline ends. The CDR3 spans 15 residues. The CDR3 loop is CASSQELRGAGTQYF. The CDR3 DNA follows: TGTGCCAGCAGCCAGGAACTCCGCGGGGCTGGTACGCAGTATTTT.

A single count supports this clone. The chain recombines TRBV5-4 with TRBJ1-1; TRBD1 might be the D (6 bases). The germline V and J ends were trimmed by 1 base and 2 bases, with 12 bases remaining between them. This CDR3 spans 15 amino acids. CDR1 is SGHNT and CDR2 is YYREEE in the germline V gene (reference sequence). Here the CDR3 DNA reads TGTGCCAGCAGCTTGCCGGCAGGGGATAACACTGAAGCTTTCTTT. Its translation is CASSLPAGDNTEAFF.

The chain links TRBV5-1 to TRBJ2-1; 9 bases line up with TRBD1. Germline V gene sequence: CDR1 SGHRS, CDR2 YFSETQ. The CDR3 loop spans 17 amino acids. The V segment lost 4 bases and the J segment 6 bases; nucleotides outside the gene matches: 14. Here the CDR3 reads CASSVSPSGQGSNEQFF. Written as DNA, the CDR3 is TGCGCCAGCAGCGTATCCCCATCGGGACAGGGTTCCAATGAGCAGTTCTTC.

V and J are TRBV5-1 and TRBJ2-7; D possibly corresponds to TRBD1 (5 bases). The V gene lost 4 bases and the J gene lost 2 bases, with 13 bases spanning the gap. This CDR3 contains 14 residues. Per the germline V gene, CDR1 is SGHRS and CDR2 is YFSETQ. The CDR3 nucleotides read TGCGCCAGCAGCGGAACAGGTGACACCTACGAGCAGTACTTC. Its translation: CASSGTGDTYEQYF.

The chain carries TRBV2 and TRBJ1-6; D perhaps matches TRBD1 (6 bases). This CDR3 comprises 15 residues. The germline gives CDR1 SNHLY, CDR2 FYNNEI. With 2 bases removed from V and 5 bases from J, the gap between germline ends came to 10 bases. The CDR3 nucleotides read TGTGCCAGCAGTGAACAGGCAGGGGATAATTCACCCCTCCACTTT. Translated, it gives CASSEQAGDNSPLHF.

The genes are TRBV19 and TRBJ1-2; D ambiguous. The CDR3 contains 14 residues. The V end lost 3 bases, the J end lost 8 bases, and 16 bases lay between the germline ends. Germline V gives CDR1 LNHDA, CDR2 SQIVND (reference sequence). This chain's CDR3 is CASSILGQVVGYTF. Written as DNA, the CDR3 is TGTGCCAGTAGTATTCTGGGCCAGGTTGTCGGCTACACCTTC.

This clone was observed many times. The chain combines TRBV13 with TRBJ2-7; 10 bases match TRBD1. Germline loops: CDR1 PRHDT, CDR2 FYEKMQ (reference sequence). V was clipped by 5 bases and J by 5 bases; unmatched bases: 9. The CDR3 is made up of 15 amino acids. Here the CDR3 reads CASSIPTGGPNEQYF. The CDR3 coding sequence is TGTGCCAGCAGCATCCCGACAGGGGGCCCCAACGAGCAGTACTTC.